The rows below give T cell receptor beta chains drawn from one sample of a study of T cell responses to AZD1222 COVID-19 vaccine. The assay was immunoSEQ multiplex PCR, and TCRdb's table has in-frame clones only and misses some. The table lists some 47,000 clones, more than 80% of them singletons. The sample was peripheral blood, taken on day 0 of AZD1222 vaccination. Every receptor here comes from an adult in good health. Each CDR3 is given with its conserved first and last residue. The D gene is left open where the match is weak. Part of the rows lack a size; the others show once, few, many or a class for expanded clones.

v_call,j_call,d_call,clone_size,cdr3_nt,cdr3_aa
TRBV6-2/TRBV6-3,TRBJ2-5,TRBD2,NA,TGTGCCAGCAGTGACCGACTAGCGAGGGCCCAAGAGACCCAGTACTTC,CASSDRLARAQETQYF
TRBV5-5,TRBJ1-1,TRBD1,few,TGTGCCAGCAGCAAGGGGACAGGAGGTAACACTGAAGCTTTCTTT,CASSKGTGGNTEAFF
TRBV2,TRBJ2-4,NA,NA,TGTGCCAGCAGTGAGGAGGCTCTAGCCAAAAACATTCAGTACTTC,CASSEEALAKNIQYF
TRBV12-5,TRBJ1-5,TRBD1,NA,TGTGCTAGTGGTAGGTATCTGGGCCAAGACAGGGTTGAAGCTCAGCCCCAGCATTTT,CASGRYLGQDRVEAQPQHF
TRBV9,TRBJ2-1,TRBD2,NA,TGTGCCAGCAGCCTCGGGACTAGCGGGATTAATGAGCAGTTCTTC,CASSLGTSGINEQFF
TRBV5-1,TRBJ1-2,NA,once,TGCGCCAGCAGCTCGGAGAGGGAAGATGGCTACACCTTC,CASSSEREDGYTF
TRBV27,TRBJ2-2,TRBD2,once,TGTGCCAGCAGTTTATCCCGTTTAGGAGCGGGAGTGAACACCGGGGAGCTGTTTTTT,CASSLSRLGAGVNTGELFF
TRBV6-2/TRBV6-3,TRBJ2-7,NA,NA,TGTGCCAGCAGTTTAACCGGGTCCGCCGTAGGCGAGCAGTACTTC,CASSLTGSAVGEQYF
TRBV7-9,TRBJ1-3,NA,NA,TGTGCCATCACAGGTCCCCTCTACTCTGGAAACACCATATATTTT,CAITGPLYSGNTIYF
TRBV11-2,TRBJ2-7,TRBD1,NA,TGTGCCAGCAGCTTACCCGGGACAGGGGGCTACGAGCAGTACTTC,CASSLPGTGGYEQYF
TRBV5-1,TRBJ2-1,TRBD1,NA,TGCGCCAGCCAAGGACAGGGGGAAACTAGCTCCTACAATGAGCAGTTCTTC,CASQGQGETSSYNEQFF
TRBV5-5,TRBJ2-3,TRBD1,NA,TGTGCCAGCAGCTTGGCCCGGGACAGGGTCACAGATACGCAGTATTTT,CASSLARDRVTDTQYF
TRBV19,TRBJ1-1,NA,NA,TGTGCCAGTAGTCATGGGGGGGACACTGAAGCTTTCTTT,CASSHGGDTEAFF
TRBV11-3,TRBJ2-1,TRBD2,NA,TGTGCCAGCAGCCTGACCCTAGCGGGGGGGCCCTACAATGAGCAGTTCTTC,CASSLTLAGGPYNEQFF
TRBV28,TRBJ2-7,NA,once,TGTGCCAGCAGTTCCCCGGGGGGCGGGAGCTCCTACGAGCAGTACTTC,CASSSPGGGSSYEQYF
TRBV5-1,TRBJ1-1,NA,NA,TGCGCCAGCAGCAACCTGGGGGAGGCCACTGAAGCTTTCTTT,CASSNLGEATEAFF
TRBV13,TRBJ2-5,TRBD1,large,TGTGCCAGCAGCTTTATCCGGCGCACAGGGGGGACCCAGTACTTC,CASSFIRRTGGTQYF
TRBV9,TRBJ2-2,NA,NA,TGTGCCAGCAGCGTATCCTCCAACAGGGCAGACACCGGGGAGCTGTTTTTT,CASSVSSNRADTGELFF
TRBV4-2,TRBJ2-1,NA,NA,TGTGCCAGCAGCCAAGATCGTCGGGGGGCGGCCGAGCAGTTCTTC,CASSQDRRGAAEQFF
TRBV7-8,TRBJ1-2,TRBD1,NA,TGTGCCAGCAGCTCGGTCGGACAGGGCGGTATCTATGGCTACACCTTC,CASSSVGQGGIYGYTF
TRBV28,TRBJ2-2,NA,NA,TGTGCCACCCTGCTTCAGACGAACACCGGGGAGCTGTTTTTT,CATLLQTNTGELFF
TRBV5-1,TRBJ1-5,NA,NA,TGCGCCAGCAGCTTTGGTTCAGGGGGCAATCAGCCCCAGCATTTT,CASSFGSGGNQPQHF